This T cell receptor beta chain was captured in a study of T cell changes during pregnancy in multiple sclerosis. TCRdb keeps only in-frame clones here, not all; method: immunoSEQ multiplex PCR. The sample gives roughly 40,000 clones, 80% to 95% of which show up once; about 2.1% is in the top ten. The CDR3 sequence is 15 residues long. V was pared by 1 base and J by 4 bases, with 13 bases between. Germline V gives CDR1 SNHLY, CDR2 FYNNEI. The rearrangement links TRBV2 to TRBJ1-1, with D perhaps matching TRBD1 (5 bases). The receptor was derived from a female donor in good health, enrolled as a control in a pregnancy study. Specimen: CD4+ T cells from peripheral blood mononuclear cells, collected after pregnancy. CDR3 in DNA: TGTGCCAGCAGTGAAGGGGAAGGCGGGGGCACTGAAGCTTTCTTT. Its translation: CASSEGEGGGTEAFF.